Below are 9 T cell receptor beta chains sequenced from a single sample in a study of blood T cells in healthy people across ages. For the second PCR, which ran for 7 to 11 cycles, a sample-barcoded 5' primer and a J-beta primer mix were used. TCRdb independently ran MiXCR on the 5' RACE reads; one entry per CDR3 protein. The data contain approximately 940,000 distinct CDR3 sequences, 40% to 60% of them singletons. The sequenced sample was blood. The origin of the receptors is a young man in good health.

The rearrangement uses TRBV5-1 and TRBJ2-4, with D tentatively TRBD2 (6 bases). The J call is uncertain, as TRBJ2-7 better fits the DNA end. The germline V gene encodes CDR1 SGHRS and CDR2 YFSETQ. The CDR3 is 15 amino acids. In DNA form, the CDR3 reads TGCGCCAGCAGCAGAACCGGGACTGACTCCTACGAGCAGTACTTC. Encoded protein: CASSRTGTDSYEQYF.

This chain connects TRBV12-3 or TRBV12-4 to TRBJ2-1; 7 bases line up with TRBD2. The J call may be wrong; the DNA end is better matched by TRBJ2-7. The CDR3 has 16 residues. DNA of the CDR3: TGTGCCAGCAGTTCGAGCGGGGCGCCCTCCTACAATGAGCAGTACTTC. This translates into CASSSSGAPSYNEQYF.

CDR3 sequence: CSVGRGTETQYF. CDR3 DNA: TGCAGCGTTGGACGCGGCACGGAGACCCAGTACTTC. This sequence joins TRBV29-1 and TRBJ2-5; D is ambiguous. V was pared by 4 bases and J by 5 bases, with 11 bases between. The germline gives CDR1 SQVTM, CDR2 ANQGSEA. The CDR3 is 12 residues long.

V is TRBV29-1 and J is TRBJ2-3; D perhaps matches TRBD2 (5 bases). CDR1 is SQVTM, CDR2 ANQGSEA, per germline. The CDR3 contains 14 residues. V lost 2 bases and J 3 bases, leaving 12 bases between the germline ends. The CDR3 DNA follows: TGCAGCGTTGAACGGCCGAGGGAAACAGATACGCAGTATTTT. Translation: CSVERPRETDTQYF.

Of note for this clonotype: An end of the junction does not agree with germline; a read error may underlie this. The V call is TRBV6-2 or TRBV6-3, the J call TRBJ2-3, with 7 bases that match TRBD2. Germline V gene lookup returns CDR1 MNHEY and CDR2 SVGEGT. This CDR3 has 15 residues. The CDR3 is CASSPGRRDTDAQYF. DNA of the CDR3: TGTGCCAGCAGCCCCGGGAGGCGAGACACAGATGCGCAGTATTTT.

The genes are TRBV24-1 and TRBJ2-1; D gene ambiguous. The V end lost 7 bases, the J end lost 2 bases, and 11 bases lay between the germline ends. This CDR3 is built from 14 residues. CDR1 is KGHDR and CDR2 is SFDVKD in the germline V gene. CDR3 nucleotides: TGTGCCACCAGCCCAAAAGGGACCTACAATGAGCAGTTCTTC. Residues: CATSPKGTYNEQFF.

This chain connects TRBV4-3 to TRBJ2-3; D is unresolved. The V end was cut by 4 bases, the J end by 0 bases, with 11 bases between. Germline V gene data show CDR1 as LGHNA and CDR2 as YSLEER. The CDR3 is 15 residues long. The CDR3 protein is CASSPIVSSTDTQYF. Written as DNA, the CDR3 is TGCGCCAGCAGCCCTATAGTGTCTAGCACAGATACGCAGTATTTT.

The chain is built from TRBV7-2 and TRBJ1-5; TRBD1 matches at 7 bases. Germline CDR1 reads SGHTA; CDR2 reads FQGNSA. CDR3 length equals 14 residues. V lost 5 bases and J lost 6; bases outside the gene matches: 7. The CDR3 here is CASSRQGLGQPQHF. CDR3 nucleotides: TGTGCCAGCAGCCGACAGGGACTCGGTCAGCCCCAGCATTTT.

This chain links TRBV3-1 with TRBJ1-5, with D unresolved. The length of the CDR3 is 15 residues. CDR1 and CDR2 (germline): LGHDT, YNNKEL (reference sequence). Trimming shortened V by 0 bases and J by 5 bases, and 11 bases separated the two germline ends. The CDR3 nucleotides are TGTGCCAGCAGCCAAGATGCAGGTAAGGATCAGCCCCAGCATTTT. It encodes CASSQDAGKDQPQHF.